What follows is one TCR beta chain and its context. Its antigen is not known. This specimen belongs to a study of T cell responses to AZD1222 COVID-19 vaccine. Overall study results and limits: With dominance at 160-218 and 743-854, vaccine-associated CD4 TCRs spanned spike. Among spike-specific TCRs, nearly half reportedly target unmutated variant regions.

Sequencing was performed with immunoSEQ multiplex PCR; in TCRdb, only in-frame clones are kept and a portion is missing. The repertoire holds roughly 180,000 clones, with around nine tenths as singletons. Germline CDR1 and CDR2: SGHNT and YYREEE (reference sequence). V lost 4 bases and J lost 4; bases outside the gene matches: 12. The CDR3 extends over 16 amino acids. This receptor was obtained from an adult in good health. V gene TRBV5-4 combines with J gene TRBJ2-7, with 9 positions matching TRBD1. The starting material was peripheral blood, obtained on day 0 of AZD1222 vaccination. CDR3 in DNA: TGTGCCAGCAGCCTTTCCGGGACAGGGAGACAATACGAGCAGTACTTC. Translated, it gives CASSLSGTGRQYEQYF. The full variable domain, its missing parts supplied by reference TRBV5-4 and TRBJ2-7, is ETGVTQSPTHLIKTRGQQVTLRCSSQSGHNTVSWYQQALGQGPQFIFQYYREEENGRGNFPPRFSGLQFPNYSSELNVNALELDDSALYLCASSLSGTGRQYEQYFGPGTRLTVT.